This entry features one TCR beta chain sequence. The antigen remains unidentified. Just one base apart from a much larger clone, this may be a read error. Extraction of RNA together with DNA used about 17-30 mg of unsorted bulk tissue. Patients underwent resection of primary liver carcinoma. Viable tumor cell content exceeded 75% in every tumor sample. The data were obtained in a study of tumor-infiltrating lymphocytes in primary liver carcinoma. Notes on the study in general: With p = 0.039, the top-250-clone fraction in tumors significantly exceeded that in blood. Merely some 7-25% of top clones spanned all five tumor regions.

Starting from approximately 470 ng of total RNA, TCR beta cDNA was produced with a primer in the constant region. Libraries of TCR beta came from three nested multiplex PCR rounds with slightly modified ARM-PCR. The two initial PCR rounds, roughly 11 cycles each, used TRBV1-TRBV30 forward and C-beta reverse primers. One entry per CDR3 protein, called by TCRdb with MiXCR from the multiplex PCR reads. The sample consists of 100,000 or so distinct CDR3 sequences, about four fifths of them appearing once. The germline CDR1 and CDR2 sequences are MGHDK and SYGVNS. The CDR3 spans 16 residues. Specimen: liver tumor tissue from sampling region 3. As to subset: tumor region T3, left-lateral pole. The sequence derives from a middle-aged man with primary liver carcinoma and hepatitis B virus infection. The chain has TRBV25-1 and TRBJ2-2; 10 bases line up with TRBD2. The CDR3 protein is CVSSDLLAGETGELFF. CDR3 nucleotide sequence: TGTGTCAGCAGTGACCTCCTAGCGGGAGAAACCGGGGAGCTGTTTTTT.